The 20 T cell receptor beta chains below come from one sample, sequenced in a study of identical twins. MiXCR was run by TCRdb on the 5' RACE reads, yielding one entry per CDR3 protein. There are roughly 570,000 distinct CDR3 sequences in the sample; more than 9% occur only once, and approximately 3% lies in the top ten. These same data were also listed under a study on yellow fever vaccine responses in identical twins.

The sample comprised PBMCs. Receptors originate from a woman aged 18-29 years in good health.

A few counts support this clonotype. This chain uses TRBV27 with TRBJ2-3; maybe TRBD2 (6 bases). The CDR3 is 13 residues long. CDR1 MNHEY and CDR2 SMNVEV come from the germline V gene (reference sequence). Deletions cut 5 bases from V and 4 bases from J, with 10 bases between. DNA for the CDR3: TGTGCCAGCAGTCCGACTAGGCCAGATACGCAGTATTTT. Translating gives CASSPTRPDTQYF.

This clonotype occurred many times. The chain joins TRBV7-6 to TRBJ2-1, with 8 bases identical to TRBD1. Germline values: CDR1 SGHVS, CDR2 FNYEAQ. The CDR3 sequence is 17 residues long. Trimming cost V 3 bases and J 9 bases; bases outside gene matches: 16. The CDR3 region has the DNA TGTGCCAGCAGCTTTAGGGCAGGGGGCACACTACAATCTGAGCAGTTCTTC. This codes for CASSFRAGGTLQSEQFF.

This clonotype occurred many times. The chain carries TRBV15 and TRBJ1-4; D remains unclear. V was pared by 8 bases and J by 5 bases, with 9 bases between. Germline CDR1 reads LNHNV; CDR2 reads YYDKDF (reference sequence). The CDR3 length is 12 residues. DNA for the CDR3: TGTGCCACCCCCGGGCCGAATGAAAAACTGTTTTTT. It encodes CATPGPNEKLFF.

This clonotype was observed a handful of times. The chain couples TRBV2 to TRBJ2-3, with TRBD1 as a possible D gene (5 bases). From germline, CDR1 is SNHLY and CDR2 FYNNEI. V was shortened by 8 bases and J by 5 bases, with 29 bases between the two germline ends. This CDR3 comprises 18 residues. CDR3 nucleotides: TGTGCCAGCGGGGCCTCCGTTGACCGTTCCCCGGTCGTAGATACGCAGTATTTT. Its translation: CASGASVDRSPVVDTQYF.

In this sample, this clonotype turned up a few times. The V and J genes are TRBV7-2 and TRBJ2-1; 7 bases line up with TRBD1. Germline CDR1 and CDR2: SGHTA and FQGNSA. With 4 bases clipped from V and 4 bases from J, the junction kept 4 bases outside the gene matches. CDR3 length equals 14 residues. The CDR3 loop is CASSSGQIYNEQFF. The CDR3 DNA follows: TGTGCCAGCAGCTCGGGACAGATATACAATGAGCAGTTCTTC.

The table lists this clonotype with a few counts. The chain uses TRBV12-3 or TRBV12-4 and TRBJ2-3; D remains unclear. V was trimmed by 3 bases and J by 4 bases, leaving 5 bases between them. CDR3 length: 12 residues. The CDR3 here is CASSFGPDTQYF. In nucleotides, the CDR3 is TGTGCCAGCAGTTTTGGCCCAGATACGCAGTATTTT.

There are many counts of this clonotype. V gene TRBV4-2 combines with J gene TRBJ2-7; the match to TRBD1 covers 7 bases. Germline values: CDR1 LGHNA, CDR2 YNFKEQ. Germline trimming cut 3 bases from V and 0 bases from J; bases unmatched to any gene: 8. This CDR3 region has 16 residues. The CDR3 is CASSHLPGQSSYEQYF. In DNA, the CDR3 is TGTGCCAGCAGCCACCTTCCGGGACAGAGCTCCTACGAGCAGTACTTC.

CDR3 loop: CASSYSGLADSYEQYF. The CDR3 nucleotides are TGTGCCAGCAGTTACTCGGGGCTAGCGGACTCCTACGAGCAGTACTTC. The chain recombines TRBV6-2 or TRBV6-3 with TRBJ2-7, with 7 bases matching TRBD2. The germline gives CDR1 MNHEY, CDR2 SVGEGT. The V and J ends lost 0 bases and 0 bases, in that order; junction bases with no gene match: 5. CDR3 size: 16 residues.

This clonotype turned up a few times. J is TRBJ2-1 and V is TRBV4-2, with TRBD2 identical over 10 bases. The CDR3 extends over 16 amino acids. The germline V gene has CDR1 LGHNA and CDR2 YNFKEQ. The ends lost 0 bases at V and 5 bases at J; junction bases unmatched: 4. CDR3 sequence: CASSQEPSGGDNEQFF. The CDR3 bases are TGTGCCAGCAGCCAAGAACCAAGCGGGGGGGACAATGAGCAGTTCTTC.

The table lists this clonotype with a few counts. The chain is built from TRBV10-3 and TRBJ2-1, with a possible D match to TRBD2 (5 bases). Germline V lookup: CDR1 ENHRY, CDR2 SYGVKD. This CDR3 comprises 15 residues. With 4 bases removed from V and 7 bases from J, the gap between germline ends came to 17 bases. The CDR3 is CAISGFGDTGNEQFF. The CDR3 DNA follows: TGTGCCATCAGTGGATTTGGGGATACGGGAAATGAGCAGTTCTTC.

This clonotype turned up a few times. This sequence joins TRBV12-3 or TRBV12-4 and TRBJ2-7, with 8 bases lining up with TRBD1. This CDR3 region has 14 residues. V trimming: 6 bases; J trimming: 3 bases; junction bases outside the gene matches: 7. The CDR3, as DNA: TGTGCCAGCAGCATATCCGGGACAGGCTACGAGCAGTACTTC. This translates into CASSISGTGYEQYF.

In this sample, this clonotype is medium-sized. The chain has TRBV12-3 or TRBV12-4 and TRBJ2-7; tentative D call: TRBD2 (5 bases). The CDR3 has 15 residues. V lost 3 bases and J 5 bases, leaving 17 bases between the germline ends. The DNA for the CDR3 is TGTGCCAGCAGTTTTGTGTTCCGGGAAAGCCACGAGCAGTACTTC. This translates into CASSFVFRESHEQYF.

Turning to this clonotype: A single base separates this from a much larger clone, so it may be a read error. CDR3: CASSSHPPAVQFF. CDR3 nucleotide sequence: TGTGCCAGCAGCTCCCACCCCCCCGCTGTGCAGTTCTTC. The V call is TRBV7-2, the J call TRBJ2-1; D gene unclear. The V and J ends lost 4 bases and 12 bases respectively, with 16 bases between them. CDR3 length equals 13 residues. Per the germline V gene, CDR1 is SGHTA and CDR2 is FQGNSA.

This clonotype has a count of ten or more. The gene calls are TRBV2 and TRBJ2-1; 14 bases match TRBD2. Germline lookup yields CDR1 SNHLY and CDR2 FYNNEI. The CDR3 loop spans 15 amino acids. The V gene end was trimmed by 6 bases and the J gene end by 6 bases; junction bases not matched to a gene: 4. Here the CDR3 DNA reads TGTGCCAGCAGACCTGGGACTAGCGGGAGCAATGAGCAGTTCTTC. As protein: CASRPGTSGSNEQFF.

This clonotype occurred a few times. The genes are TRBV10-2 and TRBJ2-7, with 10 nucleotides matching TRBD1. This CDR3 comprises 14 residues. Germline V gene data show CDR1 as WSHSY and CDR2 as SAAADI. V lost 6 bases, J lost 5 bases, and 7 bases stayed unmatched. Here the CDR3 reads CASSHRDRGHEQYF. The CDR3 region has the DNA TGCGCCAGCAGCCACCGGGACAGGGGTCACGAGCAGTACTTC.

This clonotype was recorded at least ten times. The chain couples TRBV5-1 to TRBJ2-1; 12 bases agree with TRBD2. The CDR3 loop spans 17 amino acids. The J segment lost 5 bases and the V segment lost 4 bases, leaving 10 bases of the junction unmatched. Germline V CDR1 and CDR2: SGHRS, YFSETQ. CDR3 amino acids: CASSPRLAGVGDNEQFF. CDR3 DNA: TGCGCCAGCAGCCCCCGACTAGCGGGAGTTGGAGACAATGAGCAGTTCTTC. Looking up the rest from reference TRBV5-1 and TRBJ2-1 gives the full variable domain: KAGVTQTPRYLIKTRGQQVTLSCSPISGHRSVSWYQQTPGQGLQFLFEYFSETQRNKGNFPGRFSGRQFSNSRSEMNVSTLELGDSALYLCASSPRLAGVGDNEQFFGPGTRLTVL.

This clonotype was seen at least ten times. The V gene is TRBV29-1, the J gene TRBJ1-1; maybe TRBD1 (5 bases). This CDR3 spans 12 amino acids. Trimming removed 7 bases at V and 3 bases at J, with 12 bases between. Germline CDR1 SQVTM, CDR2 ANQGSEA. CDR3 sequence (DNA): TGCAGCGGGGGGGAACAACACACTGAAGCTTTCTTT. Translation gives CSGGEQHTEAFF.

The J gene is TRBJ2-1, the V gene TRBV28; D not resolved. This CDR3 is 16 amino acids long. The germline V gene has CDR1 MDHEN and CDR2 SYDVKM. Trimming removed 0 bases at V and 2 bases at J, with 11 bases between. This CDR3 is CASSLWVGNTYNEQFF. Here the CDR3 DNA reads TGTGCCAGCAGTTTATGGGTAGGGAACACCTACAATGAGCAGTTCTTC.

The table lists this clonotype with many counts. The chain links TRBV20-1 to TRBJ1-5; 9 positions match TRBD1. This CDR3 is built from 16 residues. Looked up from germline, CDR1 is DFQATT and CDR2 is SNEGSKA (reference sequence). The V and J ends lost 3 bases and 4 bases, in that order; junction bases with no gene match: 10. CDR3 in DNA: TGCAGTGCTAGTGATACAGGGGGCAGAGGGAATCAGCCCCAGCATTTT. Translated, it gives CSASDTGGRGNQPQHF.

This clonotype was detected only a few times. V usage is TRBV7-6 and J usage is TRBJ2-1; TRBD2 aligns across 8 bases. This CDR3 contains 18 residues. The J segment lost 0 bases and the V segment lost 4 bases, leaving 11 bases of the junction unmatched. Germline V CDR1 and CDR2: SGHVS, FNYEAQ. Written as DNA, the CDR3 is TGTGCCAGCAGCTCTGGGACTAGAAGCGAAAGCTCCTACAATGAGCAGTTCTTC. Protein sequence: CASSSGTRSESSYNEQFF.